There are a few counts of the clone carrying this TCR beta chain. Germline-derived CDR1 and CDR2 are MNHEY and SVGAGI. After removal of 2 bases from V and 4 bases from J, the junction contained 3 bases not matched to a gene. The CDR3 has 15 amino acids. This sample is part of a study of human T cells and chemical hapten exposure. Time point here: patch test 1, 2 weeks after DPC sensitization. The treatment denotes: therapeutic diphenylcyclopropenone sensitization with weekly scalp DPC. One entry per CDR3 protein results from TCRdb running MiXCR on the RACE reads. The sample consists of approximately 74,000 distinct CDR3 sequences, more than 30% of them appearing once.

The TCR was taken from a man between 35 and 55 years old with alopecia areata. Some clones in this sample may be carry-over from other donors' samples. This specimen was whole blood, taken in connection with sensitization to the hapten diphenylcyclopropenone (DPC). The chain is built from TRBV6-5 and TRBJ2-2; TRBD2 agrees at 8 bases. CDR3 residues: CASSYGAGATGELFF. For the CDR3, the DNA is TGTGCCAGCAGTTACGGAGCGGGAGCCACCGGGGAGCTGTTTTTT.